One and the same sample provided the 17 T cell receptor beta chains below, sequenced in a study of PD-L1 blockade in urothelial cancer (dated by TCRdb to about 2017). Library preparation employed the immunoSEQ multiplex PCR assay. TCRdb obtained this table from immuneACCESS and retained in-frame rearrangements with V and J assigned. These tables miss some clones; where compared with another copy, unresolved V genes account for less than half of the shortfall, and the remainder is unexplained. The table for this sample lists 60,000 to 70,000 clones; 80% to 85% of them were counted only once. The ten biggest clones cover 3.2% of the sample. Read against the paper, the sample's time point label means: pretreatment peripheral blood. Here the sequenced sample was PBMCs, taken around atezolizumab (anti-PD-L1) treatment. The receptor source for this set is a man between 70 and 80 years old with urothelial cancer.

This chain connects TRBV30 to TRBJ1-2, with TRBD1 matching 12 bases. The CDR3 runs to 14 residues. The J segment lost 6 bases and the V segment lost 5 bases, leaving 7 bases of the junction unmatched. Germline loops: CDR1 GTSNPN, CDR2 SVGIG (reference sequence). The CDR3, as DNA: TGTGCCTGGCATCCCGGGACAGGGGGCCATGGCTACACCTTC. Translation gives CAWHPGTGGHGYTF.

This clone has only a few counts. The CDR3 is CASSWGAQPQHF. In nucleotides, the CDR3 is TGTGCCAGCAGCTGGGGCGCTCAGCCCCAGCATTTT. The chain has TRBV7-2 and TRBJ1-5; a possible D gene is TRBD1 (5 bases). There are 12 residues in the CDR3. The germline V and J ends were trimmed by 4 bases and 6 bases, with 7 bases remaining between them. Germline CDR1 and CDR2: SGHTA and FQGNSA.

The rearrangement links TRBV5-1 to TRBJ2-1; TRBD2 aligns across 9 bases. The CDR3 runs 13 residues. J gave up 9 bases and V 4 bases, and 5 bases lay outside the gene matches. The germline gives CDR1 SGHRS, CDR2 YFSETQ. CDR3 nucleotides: TGCGCCAGCAGCGTCGAACTAGCGGGTGAGCAGTTCTTC. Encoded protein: CASSVELAGEQFF.

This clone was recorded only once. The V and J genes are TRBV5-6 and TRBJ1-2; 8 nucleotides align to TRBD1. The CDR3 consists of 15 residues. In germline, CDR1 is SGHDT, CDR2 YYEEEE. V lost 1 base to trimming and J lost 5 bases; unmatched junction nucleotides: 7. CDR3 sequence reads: CASSLLRGQWYGYTF. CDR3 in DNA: TGTGCCAGCAGCTTGCTCAGGGGGCAATGGTATGGCTACACCTTC.

The CDR3 here is CASSVSNYGYTF. The CDR3 DNA is TGTGCCAGCAGTGTATCTAACTATGGCTACACCTTC. The chain links TRBV6-1 to TRBJ1-2; D is ambiguous. Germline V gene lookup returns CDR1 MNHNS and CDR2 SASEGT. Deletions cut 4 bases from V and 0 bases from J, with 3 bases between. CDR3 length: 12 residues.

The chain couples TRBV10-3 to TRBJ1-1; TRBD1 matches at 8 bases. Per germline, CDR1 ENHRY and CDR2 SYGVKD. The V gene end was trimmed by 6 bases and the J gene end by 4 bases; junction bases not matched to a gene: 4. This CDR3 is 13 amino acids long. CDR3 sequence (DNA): TGTGCCATCAGGGGAGACAGGGGCACTGAAGCTTTCTTT. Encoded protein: CAIRGDRGTEAFF.

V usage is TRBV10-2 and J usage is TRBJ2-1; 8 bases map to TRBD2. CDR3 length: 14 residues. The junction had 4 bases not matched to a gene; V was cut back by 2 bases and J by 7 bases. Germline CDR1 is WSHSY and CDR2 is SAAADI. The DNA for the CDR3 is TGCGCCAGCAGTGAGCGGCAGCGGGGGAATGAGCAGTTCTTC. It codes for CASSERQRGNEQFF.

In nucleotides, the CDR3 is TGCGCCAGCAGCCAAATCGGAGCGGGAGGCAAGGAGACCCAGTACTTC. Translation: CASSQIGAGGKETQYF. The chain carries TRBV4-1 and TRBJ2-5; 9 positions match TRBD2. With V trimmed by 2 bases and J by 5 bases, 9 bases remained unmatched. This CDR3 is 16 amino acids long. Germline V gives CDR1 MGHRA, CDR2 YSYEKL.

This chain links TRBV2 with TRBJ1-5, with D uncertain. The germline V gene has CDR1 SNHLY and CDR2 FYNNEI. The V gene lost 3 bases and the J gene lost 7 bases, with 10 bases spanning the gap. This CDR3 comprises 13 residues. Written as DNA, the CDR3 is TGTGCCAGCAGTGAGAGTTATAGCCAGCCCCAGCATTTT. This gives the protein CASSESYSQPQHF. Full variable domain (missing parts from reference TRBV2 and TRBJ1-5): EPEVTQTPSHQVTQMGQEVILRCVPISNHLYFYWYRQILGQKVEFLVSFYNNEISEKSEIFDDQFSVERPDGSNFTLKIRSTKLEDSAMYFCASSESYSQPQHFGDGTRLSIL.

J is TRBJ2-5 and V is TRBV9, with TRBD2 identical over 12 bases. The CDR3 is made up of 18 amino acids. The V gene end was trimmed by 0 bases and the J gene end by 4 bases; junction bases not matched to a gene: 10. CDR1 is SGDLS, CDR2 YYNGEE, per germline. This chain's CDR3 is CASSVGGLAGGAGETQYF. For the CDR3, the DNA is TGTGCCAGCAGCGTAGGAGGGCTAGCGGGAGGGGCAGGAGAGACCCAGTACTTC.

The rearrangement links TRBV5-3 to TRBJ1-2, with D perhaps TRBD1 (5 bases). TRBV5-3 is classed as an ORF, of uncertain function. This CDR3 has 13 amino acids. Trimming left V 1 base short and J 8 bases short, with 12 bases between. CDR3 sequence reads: CARSLHRRGGYTF. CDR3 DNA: TGTGCCAGAAGCTTGCACCGCCGGGGGGGCTACACCTTC.

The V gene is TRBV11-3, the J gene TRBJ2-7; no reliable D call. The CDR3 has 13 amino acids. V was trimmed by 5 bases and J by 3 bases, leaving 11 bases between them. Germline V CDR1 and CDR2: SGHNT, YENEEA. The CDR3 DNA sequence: TGTGCCAGCAGCCTTAACTACCGCTACGAGCAGTACTTC. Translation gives CASSLNYRYEQYF. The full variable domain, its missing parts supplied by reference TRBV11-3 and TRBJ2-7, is EAGVVQSPRYKIIEKKQPVAFWCNPISGHNTLYWYLQNLGQGPELLIRYENEEAVDDSQLPKDRFSAERLKGVDSTLKIQPAELGDSAVYLCASSLNYRYEQYFGPGTRLTVT.

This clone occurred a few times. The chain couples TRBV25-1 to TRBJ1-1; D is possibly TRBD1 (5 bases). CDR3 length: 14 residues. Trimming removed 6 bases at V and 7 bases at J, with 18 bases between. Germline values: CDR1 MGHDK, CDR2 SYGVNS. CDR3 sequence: CASSQVGGTVEAFF. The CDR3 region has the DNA TGTGCCAGCAGCCAGGTCGGGGGAACTGTTGAAGCTTTCTTT.

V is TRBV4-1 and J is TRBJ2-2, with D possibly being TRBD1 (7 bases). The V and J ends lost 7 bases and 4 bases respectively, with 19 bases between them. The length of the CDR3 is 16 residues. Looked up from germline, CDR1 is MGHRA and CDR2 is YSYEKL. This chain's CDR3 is CASTQGGAGSTGELFF. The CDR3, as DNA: TGCGCCAGCACCCAGGGGGGTGCGGGGAGCACCGGGGAGCTGTTTTTT.

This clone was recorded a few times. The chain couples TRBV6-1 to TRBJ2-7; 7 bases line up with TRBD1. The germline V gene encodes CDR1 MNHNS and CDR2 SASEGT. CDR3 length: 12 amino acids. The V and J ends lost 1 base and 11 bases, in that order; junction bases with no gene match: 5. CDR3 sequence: CASSEGYRGEYF. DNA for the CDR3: TGTGCCAGCAGTGAAGGTTACAGGGGCGAGTACTTC.

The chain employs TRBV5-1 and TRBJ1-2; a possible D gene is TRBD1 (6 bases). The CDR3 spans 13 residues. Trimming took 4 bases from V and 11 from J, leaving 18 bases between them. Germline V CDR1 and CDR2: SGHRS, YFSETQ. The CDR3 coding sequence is TGCGCCAGCAGCCGAGGACAGCCAACTGTTTACACCTTC. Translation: CASSRGQPTVYTF.

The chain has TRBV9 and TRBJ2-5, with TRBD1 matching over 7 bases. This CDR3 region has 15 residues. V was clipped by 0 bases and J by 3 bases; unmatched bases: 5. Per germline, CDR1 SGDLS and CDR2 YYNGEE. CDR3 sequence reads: CASSVGNTGEETQYF. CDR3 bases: TGTGCCAGCAGCGTAGGGAATACAGGGGAAGAGACCCAGTACTTC.